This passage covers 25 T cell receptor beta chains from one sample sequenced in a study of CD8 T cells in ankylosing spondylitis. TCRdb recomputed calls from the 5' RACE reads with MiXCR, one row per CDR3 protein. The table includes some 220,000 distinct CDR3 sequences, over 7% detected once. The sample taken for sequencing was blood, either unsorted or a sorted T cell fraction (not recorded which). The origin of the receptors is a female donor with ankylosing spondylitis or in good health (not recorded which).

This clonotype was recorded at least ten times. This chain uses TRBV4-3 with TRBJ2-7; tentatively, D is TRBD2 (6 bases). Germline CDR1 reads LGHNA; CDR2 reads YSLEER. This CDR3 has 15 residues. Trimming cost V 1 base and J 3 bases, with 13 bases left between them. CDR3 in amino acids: CASSQAPGDVYEQYF. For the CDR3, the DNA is TGCGCCAGCAGCCAAGCGCCGGGGGATGTCTACGAGCAGTACTTC.

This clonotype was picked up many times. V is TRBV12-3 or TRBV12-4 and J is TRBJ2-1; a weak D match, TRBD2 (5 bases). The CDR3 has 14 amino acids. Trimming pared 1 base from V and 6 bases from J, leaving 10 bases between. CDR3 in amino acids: CASSLGLAINEQFF. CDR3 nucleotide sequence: TGTGCCAGCAGTTTAGGGCTAGCCATCAATGAGCAGTTCTTC.

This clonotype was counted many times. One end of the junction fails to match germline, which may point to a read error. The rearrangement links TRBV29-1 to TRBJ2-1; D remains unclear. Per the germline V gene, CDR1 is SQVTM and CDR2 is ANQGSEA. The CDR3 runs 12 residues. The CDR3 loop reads CSVEVSYNEQFF. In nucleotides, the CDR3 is TGCAGCGTAGAAGTATCCTACAATGAGCAGTTCTTC.

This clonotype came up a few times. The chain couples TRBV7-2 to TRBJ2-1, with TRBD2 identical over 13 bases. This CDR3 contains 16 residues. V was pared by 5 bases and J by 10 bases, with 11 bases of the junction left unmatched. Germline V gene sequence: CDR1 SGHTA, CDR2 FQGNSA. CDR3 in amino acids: CASSPRLAGGHREQFF. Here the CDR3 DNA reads TGTGCCAGCAGCCCCCGACTAGCGGGAGGCCACCGAGAGCAGTTCTTC.

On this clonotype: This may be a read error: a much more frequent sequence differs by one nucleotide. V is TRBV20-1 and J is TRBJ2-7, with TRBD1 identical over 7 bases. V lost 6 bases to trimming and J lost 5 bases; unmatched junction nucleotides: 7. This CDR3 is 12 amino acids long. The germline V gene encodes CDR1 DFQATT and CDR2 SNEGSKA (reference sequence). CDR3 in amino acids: CSAKGDRHEQYF. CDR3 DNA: TGCAGTGCAAAAGGGGACAGACACGAGCAGTACTTC.

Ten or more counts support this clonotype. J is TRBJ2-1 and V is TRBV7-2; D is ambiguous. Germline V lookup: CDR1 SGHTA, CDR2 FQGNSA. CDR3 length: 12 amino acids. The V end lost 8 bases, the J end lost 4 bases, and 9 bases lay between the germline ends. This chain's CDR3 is CASGPSYNEQFF. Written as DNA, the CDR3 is TGTGCCAGCGGCCCCTCTTACAATGAGCAGTTCTTC. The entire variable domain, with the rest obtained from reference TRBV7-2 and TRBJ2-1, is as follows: GAGVSQSPSNKVTEKGKDVELRCDPISGHTALYWYRQSLGQGLEFLIYFQGNSAPDKSGLPSDRFSAERTGGSVSTLTIQRTQQEDSAVYLCASGPSYNEQFFGPGTRLTVL.

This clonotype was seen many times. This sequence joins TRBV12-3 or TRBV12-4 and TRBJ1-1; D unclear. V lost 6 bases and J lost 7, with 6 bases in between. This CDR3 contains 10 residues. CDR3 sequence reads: CASRSDEAFF. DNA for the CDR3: TGTGCCAGCAGGTCAGATGAAGCTTTCTTT.

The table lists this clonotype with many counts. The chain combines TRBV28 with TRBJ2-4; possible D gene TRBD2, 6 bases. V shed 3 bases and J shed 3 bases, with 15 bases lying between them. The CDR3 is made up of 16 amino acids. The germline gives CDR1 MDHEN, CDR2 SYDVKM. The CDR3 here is CASSFAPSVVKNIQYF. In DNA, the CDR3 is TGTGCCAGCAGTTTCGCCCCTAGCGTAGTCAAAAACATTCAGTACTTC.

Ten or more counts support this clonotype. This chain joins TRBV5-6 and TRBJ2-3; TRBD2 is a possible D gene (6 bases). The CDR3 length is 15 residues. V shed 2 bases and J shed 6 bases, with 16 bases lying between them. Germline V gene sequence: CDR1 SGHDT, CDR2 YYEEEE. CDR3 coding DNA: TGTGCCAGCAGCTTTTCAACGGGAGTAGGGGATACGCAGTATTTT. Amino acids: CASSFSTGVGDTQYF.

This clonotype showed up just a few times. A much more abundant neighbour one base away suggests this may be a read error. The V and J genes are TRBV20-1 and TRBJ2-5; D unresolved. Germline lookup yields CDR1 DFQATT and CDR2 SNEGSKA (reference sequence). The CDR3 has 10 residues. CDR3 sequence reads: CSASPEAQYF. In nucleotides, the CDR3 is TGCAGTGCTAGCCCAGAGGCCCAGTACTTC.

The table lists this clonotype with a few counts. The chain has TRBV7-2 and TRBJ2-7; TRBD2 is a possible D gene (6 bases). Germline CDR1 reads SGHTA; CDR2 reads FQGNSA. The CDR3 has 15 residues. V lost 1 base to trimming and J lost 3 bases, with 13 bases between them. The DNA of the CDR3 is TGTGCCAGCAGCTTAGACGGAGAGGAGGGCTACGAGCAGTACTTC. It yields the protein CASSLDGEEGYEQYF. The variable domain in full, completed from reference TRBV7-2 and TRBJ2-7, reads GAGVSQSPSNKVTEKGKDVELRCDPISGHTALYWYRQSLGQGLEFLIYFQGNSAPDKSGLPSDRFSAERTGGSVSTLTIQRTQQEDSAVYLCASSLDGEEGYEQYFGPGTRLTVT.

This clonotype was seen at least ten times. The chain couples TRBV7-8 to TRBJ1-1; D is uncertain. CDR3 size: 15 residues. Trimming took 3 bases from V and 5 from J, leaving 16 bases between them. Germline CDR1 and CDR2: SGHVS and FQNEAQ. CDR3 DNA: TGTGCCAGCAGCTTTGGTAGGGTTGGAGAAACTGAAGCTTTCTTT. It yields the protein CASSFGRVGETEAFF.

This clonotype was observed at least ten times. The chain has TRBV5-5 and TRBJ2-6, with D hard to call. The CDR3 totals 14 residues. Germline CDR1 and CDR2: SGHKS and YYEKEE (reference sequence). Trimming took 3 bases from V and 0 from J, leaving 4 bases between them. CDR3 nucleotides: TGTGCCAGCAGCTCCGTCTCTGGGGCCAACGTCCTGACTTTC. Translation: CASSSVSGANVLTF.

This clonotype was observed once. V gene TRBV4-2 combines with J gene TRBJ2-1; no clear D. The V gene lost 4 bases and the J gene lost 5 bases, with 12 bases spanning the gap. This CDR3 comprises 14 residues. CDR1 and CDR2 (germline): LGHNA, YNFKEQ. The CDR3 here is CASSLRLPNNEQFF. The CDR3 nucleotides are TGTGCCAGCAGCCTCAGGCTCCCCAACAATGAGCAGTTCTTC.

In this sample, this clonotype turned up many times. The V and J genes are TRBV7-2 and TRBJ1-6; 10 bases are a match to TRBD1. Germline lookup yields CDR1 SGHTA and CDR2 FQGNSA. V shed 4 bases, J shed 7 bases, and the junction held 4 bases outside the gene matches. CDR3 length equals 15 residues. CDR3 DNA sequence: TGTGCCAGCAGCTGGGTGGACAGGGGGAATTCACCCCTCCACTTT. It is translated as CASSWVDRGNSPLHF.

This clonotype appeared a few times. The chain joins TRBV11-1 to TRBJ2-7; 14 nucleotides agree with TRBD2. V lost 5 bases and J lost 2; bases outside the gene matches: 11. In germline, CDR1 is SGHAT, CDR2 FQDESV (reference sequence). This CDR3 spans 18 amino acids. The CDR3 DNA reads TGTGCCAGCAGCGGTCAGGGACTAGCGGGAGCACTGCCCTACGAGCAGTACTTC. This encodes CASSGQGLAGALPYEQYF.

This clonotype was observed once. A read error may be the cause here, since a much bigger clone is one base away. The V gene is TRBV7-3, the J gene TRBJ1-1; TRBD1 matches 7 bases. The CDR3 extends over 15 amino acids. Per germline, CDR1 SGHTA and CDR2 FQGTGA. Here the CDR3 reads CAGSLDGTVNTEAFF. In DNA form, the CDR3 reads TGTGCCGGCAGCTTAGACGGGACAGTTAACACTGAAGCTTTCTTT.

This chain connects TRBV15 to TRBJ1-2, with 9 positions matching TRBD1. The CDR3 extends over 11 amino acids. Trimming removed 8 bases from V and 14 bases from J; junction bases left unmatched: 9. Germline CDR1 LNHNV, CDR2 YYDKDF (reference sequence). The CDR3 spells CATRGQGIATF. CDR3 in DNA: TGTGCCACCCGCGGACAGGGGATCGCGACCTTC.

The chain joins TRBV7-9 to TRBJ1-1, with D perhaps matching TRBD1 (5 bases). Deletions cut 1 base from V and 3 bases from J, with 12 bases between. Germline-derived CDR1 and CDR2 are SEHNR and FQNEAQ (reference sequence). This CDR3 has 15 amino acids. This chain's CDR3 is CASSLGGLGDTEAFF. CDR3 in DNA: TGTGCCAGCAGCTTAGGGGGACTGGGGGACACTGAAGCTTTCTTT. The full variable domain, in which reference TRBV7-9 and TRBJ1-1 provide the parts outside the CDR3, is DTGVSQNPRHKITKRGQNVTFRCDPISEHNRLYWYRQTLGQGPEFLTYFQNEAQLEKSRLLSDRFSAERPKGSFSTLEIQRTEQGDSAMYLCASSLGGLGDTEAFFGQGTRLTVV.

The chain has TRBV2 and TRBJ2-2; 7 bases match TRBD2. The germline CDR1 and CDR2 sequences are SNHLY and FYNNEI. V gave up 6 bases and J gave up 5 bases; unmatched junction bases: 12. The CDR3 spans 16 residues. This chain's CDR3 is CASSALGLAATGELFF. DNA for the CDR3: TGTGCCAGCAGCGCGTTGGGGCTAGCGGCGACCGGGGAGCTGTTTTTT.

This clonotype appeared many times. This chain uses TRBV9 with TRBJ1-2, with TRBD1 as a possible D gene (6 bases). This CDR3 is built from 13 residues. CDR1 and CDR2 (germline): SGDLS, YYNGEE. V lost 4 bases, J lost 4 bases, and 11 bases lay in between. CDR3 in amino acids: CASSRDRSYGYTF. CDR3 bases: TGTGCCAGCAGCCGTGACAGGAGCTATGGCTACACCTTC.

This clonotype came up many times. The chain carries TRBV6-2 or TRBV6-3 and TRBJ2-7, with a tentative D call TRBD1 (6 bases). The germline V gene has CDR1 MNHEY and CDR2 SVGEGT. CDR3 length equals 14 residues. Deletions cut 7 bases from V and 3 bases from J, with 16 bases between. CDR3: CASTSGVGYYEQYF. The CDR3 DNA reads TGTGCCAGCACTTCAGGGGTGGGCTACTACGAGCAGTACTTC.

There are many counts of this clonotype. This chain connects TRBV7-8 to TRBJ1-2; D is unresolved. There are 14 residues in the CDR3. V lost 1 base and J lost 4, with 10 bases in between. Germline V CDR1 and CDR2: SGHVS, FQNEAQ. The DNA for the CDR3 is TGTGCCAGCAGCTTAGTCGGCAGGAGCTATGGCTACACCTTC. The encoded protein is CASSLVGRSYGYTF.

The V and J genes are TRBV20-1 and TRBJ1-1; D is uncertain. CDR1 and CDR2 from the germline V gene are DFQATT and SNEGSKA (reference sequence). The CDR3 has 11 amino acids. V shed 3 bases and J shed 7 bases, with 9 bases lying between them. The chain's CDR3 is CSASSTDEAFF. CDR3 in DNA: TGCAGTGCTAGCTCTACGGATGAAGCTTTCTTT.

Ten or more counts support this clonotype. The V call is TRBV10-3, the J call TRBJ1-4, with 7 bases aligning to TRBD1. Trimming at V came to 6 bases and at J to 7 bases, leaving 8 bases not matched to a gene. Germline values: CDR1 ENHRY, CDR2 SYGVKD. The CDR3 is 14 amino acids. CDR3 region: CAIRDGTASEKLFF. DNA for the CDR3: TGTGCCATCAGAGACGGGACAGCCTCTGAAAAACTGTTTTTT.